One sample yielded the 15 T cell receptor beta chains listed below, sequenced in a study of shared clonotypes between healthy human individuals. The method was immunoSEQ multiplex PCR; TCRdb's version includes in-frame clones alone and lacks a portion of them. This table holds 2 million to 3 million clones, under 95% found once. The sample taken for sequencing was naive CD4+ T cells from PBMCs. As to subset: CD45RA+ positively selected. The receptors were gathered from a man aged 18 to 35 in good health. Some clones in this sample may be carry-over from other donors' samples.

The V call is TRBV29-1, the J call TRBJ2-5, with a tentative D call TRBD2 (5 bases). The CDR3 runs 14 residues. Germline CDR1 is SQVTM and CDR2 is ANQGSEA. V dropped 6 bases and J dropped 2 bases, with 16 bases sitting between them. The DNA for the CDR3 is TGCAGCGTCCGGGCAGGAGGCCCTCAAGAGACCCAGTACTTC. Translation: CSVRAGGPQETQYF. Looking up the rest from reference TRBV29-1 and TRBJ2-5 gives the full variable domain: SAVISQKPSRDICQRGTSLTIQCQVDSQVTMMFWYRQQPGQSLTLIATANQGSEATYESGFVIDKFPISRPNLTFSTLTVSNMSPEDSSIYLCSVRAGGPQETQYFGPGTRLLVL.

Here the CDR3 reads CASSYRGAYNYGYTF. In DNA, the CDR3 is TGTGCCAGCAGTTACAGGGGTGCTTATAACTATGGCTACACCTTC. This sequence joins TRBV6-6 and TRBJ1-2; the D gene is possibly TRBD1 (5 bases). The germline V gene has CDR1 MNHNY and CDR2 SVGAGI (reference sequence). V lost 2 bases and J lost 1, with 11 bases in between. The CDR3 runs to 15 residues.

Concerning this clone: At one of its ends the junction is not consistent with the germline gene, which may arise from a read error. This sequence joins TRBV6-5 and TRBJ2-1, with 11 bases lining up with TRBD2. There are 12 residues in the CDR3. The germline V gene has CDR1 MNHEY and CDR2 SVGAGI. For the CDR3, the DNA is TGTGCCAGCAGTTCGTTAGCGGGGGGGGCGATCTTC. This gives the protein CASSSLAGGAIF.

This chain joins TRBV9 and TRBJ1-5, with D tentatively TRBD1 (6 bases). The ends were cut back, 4 bases at V and 5 bases at J, with 13 bases in the middle. Germline V gene lookup returns CDR1 SGDLS and CDR2 YYNGEE. The CDR3 loop spans 14 amino acids. In nucleotides, the CDR3 is TGTGCCAGCAGCTTAGAGGGGGGAGATCAGCCCCAGCATTTT. Its protein product is CASSLEGGDQPQHF.

With regard to this clone: The same CDR3 can be traced to other DNA sequences in this sample. The CDR3 DNA is TGCGCCAGCAGCTTGGCCGGGAGGGAGGCGGATACGCAGTATTTT. This translates into CASSLAGREADTQYF. This chain connects TRBV5-1 to TRBJ2-3, with TRBD2 matching over 8 bases. The trim removed 0 bases at V and 6 bases at J, leaving 6 bases unmatched. The CDR3 consists of 15 residues. Germline V lookup: CDR1 SGHRS, CDR2 YFSETQ.

Comments on this clone: Within the sample, other DNA sequences also encode this same CDR3. The chain is built from TRBV18 and TRBJ2-5; TRBD1 agrees at 7 bases. Germline-derived CDR1 and CDR2 are KGHSH and LQKENI. Trimming cost V 1 base and J 5 bases; bases outside gene matches: 4. CDR3 size: 14 residues. CDR3: CASSPLTGAETQYF. In DNA, the CDR3 is TGTGCCAGCTCACCACTTACAGGGGCCGAGACCCAGTACTTC.

The V gene is TRBV27, the J gene TRBJ2-1; D gene uncertain. Germline loops: CDR1 MNHEY, CDR2 SMNVEV (reference sequence). V lost 2 bases to trimming and J lost 3 bases, with 5 bases between them. There are 13 residues in the CDR3. CDR3 DNA sequence: TGTGCCAGCAGTTTACACCGCTACAATGAGCAGTTCTTC. Amino acid sequence: CASSLHRYNEQFF.

The rearrangement uses TRBV4-3 and TRBJ1-1; the D gene is possibly TRBD1 (5 bases). This CDR3 is built from 14 residues. Germline V gives CDR1 LGHNA, CDR2 YSLEER. The germline V and J ends were trimmed by 1 base and 5 bases, with 11 bases remaining between them. The CDR3 coding sequence is TGCGCCAGCAGCCAAGGGGCAGGGAGAACTGAAGCTTTCTTT. Its protein product is CASSQGAGRTEAFF.

The chain has TRBV5-1 and TRBJ1-2; D gene unclear. The V end was cut by 0 bases, the J end by 0 bases, with 9 bases between. Per the germline V gene, CDR1 is SGHRS and CDR2 is YFSETQ. The CDR3 contains 15 residues. CDR3 amino acids: CASSLAGEANYGYTF. DNA of the CDR3: TGCGCCAGCAGCTTGGCCGGGGAGGCTAACTATGGCTACACCTTC.

Notes on this clone: At the DNA level, this CDR3 is encoded by other sequences in the same sample as well. The gene calls are TRBV7-3 and TRBJ1-1, with D tentatively TRBD1 (5 bases). From germline, CDR1 is SGHTA and CDR2 FQGTGA. The V end was cut by 2 bases, the J end by 0 bases, with 10 bases between. The CDR3 consists of 15 residues. The CDR3 DNA follows: TGTGCCAGCAGCTTAGGTGCAGGGTTGAACACTGAAGCTTTCTTT. Residues: CASSLGAGLNTEAFF.

With respect to this clone: This CDR3 is also generated by other DNA sequences in the sample. This chain joins TRBV28 and TRBJ2-7, with unresolved D. V was pared by 6 bases and J by 0 bases, with 9 bases between. The CDR3 loop spans 13 amino acids. Germline lookup yields CDR1 MDHEN and CDR2 SYDVKM. CDR3 residues: CASRRTVSYEQYF. In nucleotides, the CDR3 is TGTGCCAGCAGGCGGACGGTCTCCTACGAGCAGTACTTC.

The chain joins TRBV15 to TRBJ1-2, with D perhaps TRBD1 (6 bases). This CDR3 contains 15 residues. Germline values: CDR1 LNHNV, CDR2 YYDKDF (reference sequence). V was trimmed by 3 bases and J by 3 bases, leaving 14 bases between them. The CDR3 DNA reads TGTGCCACCAGCAGGGGGGGGCTTGGGGACTATGGCTACACCTTC. It is translated as CATSRGGLGDYGYTF. The full variable domain, rest sourced from reference TRBV15 and TRBJ1-2, is DAMVIQNPRYQVTQFGKPVTLSCSQTLNHNVMYWYQQKSSQAPKLLFHYYDKDFNNEADTPDNFQSRRPNTSFCFLDIRSPGLGDTAMYLCATSRGGLGDYGYTFGSGTRLTVV.

V is TRBV4-1 and J is TRBJ2-1, with 13 bases aligning to TRBD2. The germline CDR1 and CDR2 sequences are MGHRA and YSYEKL. With V trimmed by 4 bases and J by 0 bases, 6 bases remained unmatched. This CDR3 is 18 amino acids long. CDR3 nucleotide sequence: TGCGCCAGCAGCCCAGGACTAGCGGGAGTGGTCTCCTACAATGAGCAGTTCTTC. Translated, it gives CASSPGLAGVVSYNEQFF.

This clone has only one observation. The V gene is TRBV6-5, the J gene TRBJ1-4, with D hard to call. V was shortened by 5 bases and J by 8 bases, with 18 bases between the two germline ends. CDR1 and CDR2 (germline): MNHEY, SVGAGI. This CDR3 is 15 amino acids long. CDR3 amino acids: CASSLYLVENEKLFF. The DNA of the CDR3 is TGTGCCAGCAGTCTATACCTGGTGGAGAACGAAAAACTGTTTTTT.

The rearrangement joins TRBV5-1 to TRBJ2-7; unclear D gene. V was pared by 3 bases and J by 7 bases, with 17 bases between. Per the germline V gene, CDR1 is SGHRS and CDR2 is YFSETQ. The CDR3 loop spans 14 amino acids. CDR3 residues: CASSSGFGVGEQYF. CDR3 nucleotide sequence: TGCGCCAGCAGCTCGGGTTTTGGGGTGGGGGAGCAGTACTTC.